This TCR beta chain was captured by sequencing in a study of cytomegalovirus exposure and HLA in healthy donors. The overall study: An early release of data contained 75 million to 90 million unique TCRs, which came from HLA-typed donors.

Primers: 60 Vbeta forward and 13 Jbeta reverse. Sequencing used immunoSEQ multiplex PCR; TCRdb keeps in-frame clones, though not all of them. This repertoire shows more than 85,000 clones, around 80% found once; its top ten account for approximately 4.1%. As for this clone: What it binds is not known.

General study findings and limits: The authors excluded some V segments, including TRBV6-2 and TRBV6-3, as indistinguishable. The authors listed 150 to 200 TCR beta chains as cytomegalovirus-associated.

Trimming took 4 bases from V and 1 from J, leaving 10 bases between them. From germline, CDR1 is GTSNPN and CDR2 SVGIG (reference sequence). The CDR3 extends over 13 amino acids. This receptor was taken from a female donor in good health and CMV-seropositive. The specimen sequenced was PBMCs. The rearrangement links TRBV30 to TRBJ1-1; D is possibly TRBD1 (5 bases). As DNA, the CDR3 is TGTGCCTGGACAGGGCTGGGGAACACTGAAGCTTTCTTT. Translating it yields CAWTGLGNTEAFF.